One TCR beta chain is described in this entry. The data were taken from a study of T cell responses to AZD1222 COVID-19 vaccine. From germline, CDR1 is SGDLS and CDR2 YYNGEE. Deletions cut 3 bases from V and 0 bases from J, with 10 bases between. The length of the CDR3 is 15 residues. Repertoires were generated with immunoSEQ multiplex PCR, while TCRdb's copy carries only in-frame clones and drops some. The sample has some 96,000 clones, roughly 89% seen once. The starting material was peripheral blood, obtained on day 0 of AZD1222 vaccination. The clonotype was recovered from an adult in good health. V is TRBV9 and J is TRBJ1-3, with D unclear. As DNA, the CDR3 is TGTGCCAGCAGCGACGCGGATTTCTCTGGAAACACCATATATTTT. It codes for CASSDADFSGNTIYF.